The 28 T cell receptor beta chains below were found in one sample sequenced in a study of CD8+CD57+ T cells in acquired aplastic anemia. The authors sequenced patients whose flow cytometry had shown CD8+CD57+ cell expansion. TCR beta VDJ and CDR3 were profiled, and genomic DNA was the template. TCRdb reanalysed the reads using MiXCR and keeps one entry per CDR3 protein. In the table there are about 180,000 distinct CDR3 sequences, under 50% of which are singletons. The sample consisted of sorted CD4+, CD8+, or CD8+CD57+ T cells (not recorded which) from PBMCs. These receptors were collected from a human donor with aplastic anemia.

This clonotype has at least ten counts. This sequence joins TRBV7-8 and TRBJ1-5, with a weak D call TRBD1 (6 bases). This CDR3 has 12 amino acids. Germline values: CDR1 SGHVS, CDR2 FQNEAQ. Trimming shortened V by 6 bases and J by 7 bases, and 10 bases separated the two germline ends. The CDR3 DNA is TGTGCCAGCAGTATGGGGGGCCAGCCCCAGCATTTT. Translating it yields CASSMGGQPQHF.

The chain couples TRBV20-1 to TRBJ2-7; 16 bases match TRBD2. The CDR3 runs to 14 residues. Germline assignment: CDR1 DFQATT and CDR2 SNEGSKA (reference sequence). The junction had 3 bases not matched to a gene; V was cut back by 6 bases and J by 4 bases. This CDR3 reads CSAAGLAGGYEQYF. The CDR3 DNA reads TGCAGTGCGGCGGGACTAGCGGGAGGGTACGAGCAGTACTTC.

V and J are TRBV20-1 and TRBJ2-7, with D possibly TRBD2 on 6 matching bases. The V end lost 3 bases, the J end lost 4 bases, and 16 bases lay between the germline ends. The length of the CDR3 is 14 residues. Germline CDR1 is DFQATT and CDR2 is SNEGSKA (reference sequence). The CDR3 region has the DNA TGCAGTGCTAGCCGGATTGGGGGGAGATACGAGCAGTACTTC. Its translation is CSASRIGGRYEQYF.

The genes are TRBV29-1 and TRBJ1-2, with 7 bases aligning to TRBD1. After removal of 0 bases from V and 4 bases from J, the junction contained 8 bases not matched to a gene. Germline CDR1 reads SQVTM; CDR2 reads ANQGSEA. CDR3 length equals 15 residues. CDR3 bases: TGCAGCGTTGAAGAGGGAGGACAGGAGGTCTATGGCTACACCTTC. The encoded protein is CSVEEGGQEVYGYTF.

V and J are TRBV15 and TRBJ1-3; TRBD1 might be the D (5 bases). Germline V gene data show CDR1 as LNHNV and CDR2 as YYDKDF (reference sequence). This CDR3 is 17 amino acids long. Trimming took off 1 base at V and 4 bases at J, with 17 bases between the two ends. Written as DNA, the CDR3 is TGTGCCACCAGCAGAGGACCCGTTGGACAATTCGGAAACACCATATATTTT. This codes for CATSRGPVGQFGNTIYF.

This clonotype was counted once. This chain uses TRBV15 with TRBJ2-1, with unresolved D. Per germline, CDR1 LNHNV and CDR2 YYDKDF (reference sequence). This CDR3 has 15 amino acids. Trimming pared 0 bases from V and 10 bases from J, leaving 16 bases between. The CDR3 nucleotides are TGTGCCACCAGCAGAGAAGGAGTCGGTGGGTACGAGCAGTTCTTC. It specifies CATSREGVGGYEQFF.

This clonotype was recorded at least ten times. CDR3 DNA sequence: TGTGCCAGTAGTCCTAGGGAGGGGGCTTACAATGAGCAGTTCTTC. Translation: CASSPREGAYNEQFF. The rearrangement uses TRBV19 and TRBJ2-1; either TRBD1 or TRBD2 may fit D (7 bases each). Per the germline V gene, CDR1 is LNHDA and CDR2 is SQIVND (reference sequence). The CDR3 is made up of 15 amino acids. The germline V and J ends were trimmed by 5 bases and 4 bases, with 15 bases remaining between them.

This clonotype was counted between two and nine times. This chain connects TRBV2 to TRBJ1-6, with TRBD1 identical over 8 bases. Germline trimming cut 7 bases from V and 10 bases from J; bases unmatched to any gene: 9. The CDR3 is 14 residues long. Germline-derived CDR1 and CDR2 are SNHLY and FYNNEI. This CDR3 reads CASTTQGAGSPLHF. The CDR3 DNA follows: TGTGCCAGCACCACCCAGGGGGCAGGGTCACCCCTCCACTTT.

The chain is built from TRBV10-3 and TRBJ1-1, with TRBD1 matching 9 bases. Germline V gene lookup returns CDR1 ENHRY and CDR2 SYGVKD. This CDR3 is built from 14 residues. V trimming: 4 bases; J trimming: 4 bases; junction bases outside the gene matches: 4. The CDR3 spells CAISGTGVGTEAFF. CDR3 nucleotides: TGTGCCATCAGTGGGACAGGGGTGGGCACTGAAGCTTTCTTT.

The CDR3 DNA reads as TGTGCCAGCAGCCCGATGACAGGGACCACTGAAGCTTTCTTT. It encodes CASSPMTGTTEAFF. The chain carries TRBV7-2 and TRBJ1-1; 7 bases agree with TRBD1. V shed 5 bases, J shed 4 bases, and the junction held 7 bases outside the gene matches. The germline gives CDR1 SGHTA, CDR2 FQGNSA. The CDR3 length is 14 residues.

In this sample, this clonotype turned up many times. The V and J genes are TRBV5-1 and TRBJ1-1; TRBD1 aligns across 7 bases. The length of the CDR3 is 14 residues. The germline CDR1 and CDR2 sequences are SGHRS and YFSETQ. The junction had 7 bases not matched to a gene; V was cut back by 1 base and J by 7 bases. The CDR3 reads CASSLHRGSSEAFF. The CDR3 coding sequence is TGCGCCAGCAGCTTGCACAGGGGAAGCAGTGAAGCTTTCTTT.

This sequence joins TRBV11-1 and TRBJ2-7, with D possibly matching TRBD2 (7 bases). Germline CDR1 is SGHAT and CDR2 is FQDESV (reference sequence). With 8 bases removed from V and 2 bases from J, the gap between germline ends came to 16 bases. The CDR3 contains 14 residues. In nucleotides, the CDR3 is TGTGCCAGCGGGGGGGATCAGGGGACCTACGAGCAGTACTTC. Encoded protein: CASGGDQGTYEQYF.

On this clonotype: Just one base apart from a much larger clone, this may be a read error. This CDR3 is missing its conserved last phenylalanine or tryptophan, likely due to a read error. J is TRBJ1-1 and V is TRBV5-8, with no clear D. Germline loops: CDR1 SGHTS, CDR2 YDEGEE. The V end lost 4 bases, the J end lost 1 base, and 11 bases lay between the germline ends. The CDR3 contains 14 residues. The CDR3 nucleotides are TGTGCCAGCAGCCGGAGGGCCCCGAACACTGAAGCTTTCTCT. Its protein is CASSRRAPNTEAFS.

The chain recombines TRBV7-6 with TRBJ2-7; D gene uncertain. Germline values: CDR1 SGHVS, CDR2 FNYEAQ. The CDR3 sequence is 13 residues long. The V end was cut by 2 bases, the J end by 3 bases, with 8 bases between. The CDR3 DNA follows: TGTGCCAGCAGCTTACGTGGGGACTACGAGCAGTACTTC. It codes for CASSLRGDYEQYF.

The chain links TRBV7-2 to TRBJ2-2, with 12 positions matching TRBD2. Germline V gene sequence: CDR1 SGHTA, CDR2 FQGNSA. CDR3 length equals 15 residues. V lost 6 bases, J lost 5 bases, and 4 bases stayed unmatched. The CDR3: CASRRTSGVTGELFF. The CDR3, as DNA: TGTGCCAGCAGACGGACTAGCGGGGTTACCGGGGAGCTGTTTTTT. The full variable domain, rest sourced from reference TRBV7-2 and TRBJ2-2, is GAGVSQSPSNKVTEKGKDVELRCDPISGHTALYWYRQSLGQGLEFLIYFQGNSAPDKSGLPSDRFSAERTGGSVSTLTIQRTQQEDSAVYLCASRRTSGVTGELFFGEGSRLTVL.

This clonotype showed up many times. The J gene is TRBJ1-1, the V gene TRBV7-2; D is possibly TRBD1 (6 bases). The CDR3 runs to 13 residues. Trimming pared 4 bases from V and 3 bases from J, leaving 9 bases between. Germline lookup yields CDR1 SGHTA and CDR2 FQGNSA. CDR3 coding DNA: TGTGCCAGCAGCTACGGACAGTACACTGAAGCTTTCTTT. It is translated as CASSYGQYTEAFF. Complete variable domain (other parts from reference TRBV7-2 and TRBJ1-1): GAGVSQSPSNKVTEKGKDVELRCDPISGHTALYWYRQSLGQGLEFLIYFQGNSAPDKSGLPSDRFSAERTGGSVSTLTIQRTQQEDSAVYLCASSYGQYTEAFFGQGTRLTVV.

The chain links TRBV29-1 to TRBJ2-7; TRBD1 agrees at 9 bases. Germline CDR1 and CDR2: SQVTM and ANQGSEA. Unmatched junction bases numbered 6, after V lost 4 bases and J lost 5 bases. The CDR3 spans 13 residues. The DNA for the CDR3 is TGCAGCGTTGGACCGAGGACAGGGGACGAGCAGTACTTC. Amino acid sequence: CSVGPRTGDEQYF.

Comment on this clonotype: The CDR3 end shows no conserved phenylalanine or tryptophan, and so a read error is likely. This rearrangement joins TRBV28 to TRBJ2-1; TRBD2 is a possible D gene (5 bases). The germline V and J ends were trimmed by 5 bases and 2 bases, with 16 bases remaining between them. This CDR3 comprises 16 residues. Germline CDR1 MDHEN, CDR2 SYDVKM. The CDR3 region is CASSGVRAEAYNEQFL. DNA of the CDR3: TGTGCCAGCAGTGGGGTGAGGGCCGAGGCCTACAATGAGCAGTTCCTC.

This clonotype was recorded at least ten times. The rearrangement joins TRBV25-1 to TRBJ2-1; D is undetermined. CDR3 size: 12 residues. V was trimmed by 3 bases and J by 10 bases, leaving 10 bases between them. CDR1 is MGHDK, CDR2 SYGVNS, per germline. The CDR3 sequence is CASSDSRREQFF. The CDR3 DNA reads TGTGCCAGCAGTGATTCGCGGCGAGAGCAGTTCTTC. Combining the CDR3 with reference TRBV25-1 and TRBJ2-1 gives the whole variable domain EADIYQTPRYLVIGTGKKITLECSQTMGHDKMYWYQQDPGMELHLIHYSYGVNSTEKGDLSSESTVSRIRTEHFPLTLESARPSHTSQYLCASSDSRREQFFGPGTRLTVL.

The chain combines TRBV11-2 with TRBJ2-3, with 8 bases fitting TRBD2. V shed 5 bases, J shed 4 bases, and the junction held 11 bases outside the gene matches. Germline-derived CDR1 and CDR2 are SGHAT and FQNNGV. CDR3 size: 16 residues. The CDR3 sequence is CASSVVRGGEADTQYF. CDR3 nucleotides: TGTGCCAGCAGCGTAGTCCGGGGGGGCGAGGCAGATACGCAGTATTTT.

V usage is TRBV9 and J usage is TRBJ2-3; perhaps TRBD2 as D (6 bases). The CDR3 consists of 15 residues. The V gene lost 3 bases and the J gene lost 2 bases, with 13 bases spanning the gap. The germline CDR1 and CDR2 sequences are SGDLS and YYNGEE. The CDR3 coding sequence is TGTGCCAGCAGCGAGGGGAGGCCCACCACAGATACGCAGTATTTT. It is translated as CASSEGRPTTDTQYF.

The chain is built from TRBV7-9 and TRBJ1-2, with D maybe TRBD1 (6 bases). The CDR3 sequence is 12 residues long. V was shortened by 1 base and J by 8 bases, with 8 bases between the two germline ends. Germline V gene data show CDR1 as SEHNR and CDR2 as FQNEAQ (reference sequence). CDR3 in DNA: TGTGCCAGCAGCTTAGTGACAGGAGGCTACACCTTC. Amino acid sequence: CASSLVTGGYTF.

The V gene is TRBV19, the J gene TRBJ2-7; 14 nucleotides line up with TRBD2. Trimming at V came to 6 bases and at J to 2 bases, leaving 3 bases not matched to a gene. The CDR3 totals 15 residues. From germline, CDR1 is LNHDA and CDR2 SQIVND (reference sequence). CDR3 DNA sequence: TGTGCCAGTAGAGAGACTAGCGGGGGGGCCTACGAGCAGTACTTC. Translation gives CASRETSGGAYEQYF.

The genes are TRBV25-1 and TRBJ2-5; 10 bases agree with TRBD2. V lost 11 bases to trimming and J lost 5 bases; unmatched junction nucleotides: 11. The CDR3 has 14 residues. Germline V gives CDR1 MGHDK, CDR2 SYGVNS. The CDR3 here is CARPRLAGVETQYF. The CDR3 DNA is TGTGCCCGTCCCCGGCTAGCGGGAGTGGAGACCCAGTACTTC.

The rearrangement joins TRBV10-3 to TRBJ1-2; no clear D. Per the germline V gene, CDR1 is ENHRY and CDR2 is SYGVKD. V was shortened by 6 bases and J by 8 bases, with 10 bases between the two germline ends. This CDR3 has 11 residues. This CDR3 reads CAIREVGGYTF. CDR3 bases: TGTGCCATCAGAGAGGTGGGAGGCTACACCTTC.

CDR3 amino acids: CASSLVTGENNQPQHF. In nucleotides, the CDR3 is TGTGCCAGCAGCTTAGTGACAGGGGAAAACAATCAGCCCCAGCATTTT. This rearrangement joins TRBV11-1 to TRBJ1-5, with TRBD1 matching over 8 bases. CDR3 length equals 16 residues. The V gene's germline CDR1 is SGHAT and CDR2 FQDESV (reference sequence). V lost 1 base and J lost 3; bases outside the gene matches: 5.

The chain recombines TRBV24-1 with TRBJ2-7; 9 positions match TRBD1. V lost 4 bases, J lost 6 bases, and 3 bases stayed unmatched. Germline CDR1 is KGHDR and CDR2 is SFDVKD. This CDR3 comprises 13 residues. DNA for the CDR3: TGTGCCACCAGTGACCCGGACAGGGGCGAGCAGTACTTC. It yields the protein CATSDPDRGEQYF.

V gene TRBV14 combines with J gene TRBJ1-2, with TRBD1 matching over 10 bases. CDR1 and CDR2 (germline): SGHDN, FVKESK. The CDR3 contains 14 residues. The CDR3 region is CAMNRDRGNYGYTF. DNA for the CDR3: TGTGCTATGAACCGGGACAGGGGAAACTATGGCTACACCTTC.